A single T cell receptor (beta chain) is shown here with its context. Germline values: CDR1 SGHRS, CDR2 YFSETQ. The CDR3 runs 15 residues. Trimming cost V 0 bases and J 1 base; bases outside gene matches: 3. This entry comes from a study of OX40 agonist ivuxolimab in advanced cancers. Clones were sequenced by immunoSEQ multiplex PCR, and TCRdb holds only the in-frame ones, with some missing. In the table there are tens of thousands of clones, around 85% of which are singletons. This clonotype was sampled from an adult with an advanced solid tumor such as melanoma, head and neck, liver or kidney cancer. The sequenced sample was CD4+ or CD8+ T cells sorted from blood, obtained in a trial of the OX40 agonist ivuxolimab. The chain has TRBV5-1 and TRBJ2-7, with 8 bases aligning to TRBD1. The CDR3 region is CASSLVQGGSYEQYF. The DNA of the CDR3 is TGCGCCAGCAGCTTGGTACAGGGGGGTTCCTACGAGCAGTACTTC.